Listed below are T cell receptor beta chains from one sample, sequenced in a study of regulatory T cells in long-lasting Graves disease. TCRdb re-analysed the multiplex PCR reads in MiXCR, keeping a single row per CDR3 protein. The repertoire holds 420,000 or so distinct CDR3 sequences, with 15% to 20% as singletons. These sequences were also reported in another study, on T cells in Graves' hyperthyroidism and ophthalmopathy.

This material consisted of peripheral blood mononuclear cells (PBMCs), taken at new diagnosis, from a patient treated with antithyroid drugs. These TCRs come from a young woman with Graves disease. CDR3s include the opening cysteine and the closing phenylalanine or tryptophan. Each record gives: J gene, D gene, V gene, CDR3 protein. The D gene is left open where the match is weak.

TRBJ1-1 - TRBV28 CASAYLNTEAFF
TRBJ2-7 TRBD2 TRBV2 CASSMRTSGAPSYEQYF
TRBJ2-1 - TRBV5-1 CASSDLAEQFF
TRBJ2-3 TRBD2 TRBV27 CASSPGTSGNSDTQYF
TRBJ1-6 TRBD1 TRBV20-1 CSARPPRTGNSPLHF
TRBJ1-5 - TRBV2 CASREWLNQPQQF
TRBJ1-2 - TRBV13 CASSFNYGYTF
- - TRBV2 CASSEAGGAAEQFF
TRBJ1-1 TRBD1 TRBV10-3 CAISEGTGAARF
TRBJ2-3 TRBD1 TRBV3-1 CASSHGQGPTTAYTQYF
TRBJ2-7 TRBD1 TRBV28 CASKLYRGPYEQYF
TRBJ2-7 TRBD2 TRBV20-1 CSARESVLAGEKQYF
TRBJ2-1 - TRBV3-1 CASSLRLLSYNEQFF
TRBJ2-1 TRBD2 TRBV6-2/TRBV6-3 CASSRGAGVSRGHHNEQFF
TRBJ2-5 - TRBV28 CASSGRAPSLNQETQYF
TRBJ1-4 - TRBV4-1 CASSQVDLLPTNEKLFF